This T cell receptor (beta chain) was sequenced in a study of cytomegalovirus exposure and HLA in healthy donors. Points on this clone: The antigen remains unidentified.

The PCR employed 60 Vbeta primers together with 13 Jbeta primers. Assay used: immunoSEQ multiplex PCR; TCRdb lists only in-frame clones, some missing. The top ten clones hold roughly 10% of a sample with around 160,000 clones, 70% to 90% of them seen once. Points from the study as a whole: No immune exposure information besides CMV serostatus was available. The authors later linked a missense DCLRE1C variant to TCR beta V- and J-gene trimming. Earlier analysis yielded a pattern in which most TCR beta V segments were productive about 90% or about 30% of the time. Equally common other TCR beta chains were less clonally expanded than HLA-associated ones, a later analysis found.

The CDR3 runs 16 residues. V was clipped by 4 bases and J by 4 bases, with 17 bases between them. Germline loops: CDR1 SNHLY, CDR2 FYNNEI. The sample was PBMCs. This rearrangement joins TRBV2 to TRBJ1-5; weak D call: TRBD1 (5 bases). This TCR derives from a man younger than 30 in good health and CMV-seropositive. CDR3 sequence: CASSGRGREGNQPQHF. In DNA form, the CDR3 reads TGTGCCAGCAGTGGGCGAGGCAGGGAAGGTAATCAGCCCCAGCATTTT.